Listed below are T cell receptor beta chains from one sample, sequenced in a study of shared clonotypes between healthy human individuals. The protocol was immunoSEQ multiplex PCR, while the TCRdb copy is restricted to in-frame clones and leaves out a portion. Here the sample spans approximately 320,000 clones, approximately 74% being singletons. The sequencing input was memory CD4+ T cells sorted from blood. These receptors were taken from a man aged 25 to 40 in good health. Each CDR3 is given with its conserved first and last residue. D genes are given only for firm matches. Expanded clones are given a class, and other clones once, few, many or no size at all.

TRBJ2-7	-	-	TRBV5-4	CASSNRIQGSEQYF	TGTGCCAGCAGCAACCGCATACAGGGAAGCGAGCAGTACTTC
TRBJ1-2	-	-	TRBV19	CASSVGSGDRTF	TGTGCCAGTAGTGTGGGATCGGGGGATCGCACCTTC
TRBJ1-1	-	-	TRBV10-3	CAIKQGETGTTEAFF	TGTGCCATCAAGCAAGGGGAAACCGGGACAACTGAAGCTTTCTTT
TRBJ2-1	-	-	TRBV27	CASSTYNEQFF	TGTGCCAGCAGTACTTACAATGAGCAGTTCTTC
TRBJ2-5	-	-	TRBV20-1	CSARDLTQYF	TGCAGTGCTAGAGATCTAACCCAGTACTTC
TRBJ1-4	many	-	TRBV5-4	CASSLQGVGEKLFF	TGTGCCAGCAGCCTACAGGGAGTAGGCGAAAAACTGTTTTTT
TRBJ1-5	many	-	TRBV5-6	CASSLAGVNQPQHF	TGTGCCAGCAGCTTGGCTGGGGTAAATCAGCCCCAGCATTTT
TRBJ2-7	-	TRBD2	TRBV5-8	CASSLRTSGSYYEQYF	TGTGCCAGCAGCTTGCGGACTAGCGGGAGTTATTACGAGCAGTACTTC
TRBJ1-1	few	-	TRBV19	CASRMGLTGTEAFF	TGTGCCAGTCGTATGGGACTTACAGGCACTGAAGCTTTCTTT
TRBJ2-7	-	-	TRBV11-2	CASSVTRRGYEQYF	TGTGCCAGCAGCGTTACCCGAAGGGGATACGAGCAGTACTTC
TRBJ2-7	-	-	TRBV18	CASSPGAGLSYEQYF	TGTGCCAGCTCACCTGGGGCAGGCCTCTCCTACGAGCAGTACTTC
TRBJ2-1	once	-	TRBV5-1	CASSFRGPQINEQFF	TGCGCCAGCAGCTTTAGGGGTCCCCAGATTAATGAGCAGTTCTTC
TRBJ2-1	-	-	TRBV29-1	CSGQELDEQFF	TGCAGCGGACAGGAGTTGGATGAGCAGTTCTTC
TRBJ2-3	-	TRBD1	TRBV18	CASSPLGTGSADTQYF	TGCGCCAGCTCCCCGCTCGGGACAGGGTCGGCAGATACGCAGTATTTT
TRBJ2-5	-	TRBD1	TRBV30	CAWEPRGLETQYF	TGTGCCTGGGAGCCTAGGGGGCTAGAGACCCAGTACTTC
TRBJ1-3	-	TRBD1	TRBV7-2	CASSSPRGQSSGNTIYF	TGTGCCAGCAGCTCCCCTCGGGGACAGAGCTCTGGAAACACCATATATTTT
TRBJ2-1	-	-	TRBV5-1	CASSVGQDGEQFF	TGCGCCAGCAGCGTAGGACAAGACGGTGAGCAGTTCTTC
TRBJ2-2	-	TRBD2	TRBV15	CATSLSGRGELFF	TGTGCCACCAGTTTGAGCGGGAGGGGGGAGCTGTTTTTT
TRBJ2-7	-	TRBD1	TRBV14	CASSPTGGRKGEQYF	TGTGCCAGCAGCCCGACAGGGGGACGAAAGGGCGAGCAGTACTTC
TRBJ2-7	-	-	TRBV19	CASSIVRGEQYF	TGTGCCAGTAGTATAGTGAGGGGCGAGCAGTACTTC
TRBJ1-1	few	-	TRBV28	CASSLLGGENAFF	TGTGCCAGCAGTTTATTAGGGGGTGAGAACGCTTTCTTT
TRBJ1-6	-	-	TRBV5-1	CASRVAGTHSPLHF	TGCGCCAGCAGGGTTGCTGGGACCCATTCACCCCTCCACTTT
TRBJ1-2	-	-	TRBV6-1	CASSFGESGYTF	TGTGCCTCCTCGTTCGGAGAATCGGGCTACACCTTC
TRBJ2-3	-	-	TRBV7-2	CASSNQGLSGQEF	TGTGCCAGCAGCAACCAGGGACTTTCTGGGCAGGAATTT
TRBJ2-3	few	-	TRBV19	CASSGGQQRGTDTQYF	TGTGCCAGTAGTGGTGGGCAGCAGCGAGGGACAGATACGCAGTATTTT
TRBJ2-1	-	-	TRBV7-8	CASSLASYNEQFF	TGTGCCAGCAGCTTAGCCAGCTACAATGAGCAGTTCTTC
TRBJ1-5	-	TRBD1	TRBV6-5	CASRGQGVHQPQHF	TGTGCCAGCAGGGGACAGGGGGTTCATCAGCCCCAGCATTTT
TRBJ2-7	-	TRBD2	TRBV4-1	CASSYLAGALYEQYF	TGCGCCAGCAGCTATCTAGCGGGAGCGTTGTACGAGCAGTACTTC
TRBJ1-5	-	TRBD1	TRBV19	CASSIIRGQGDNQPQHF	TGTGCCAGTAGTATAATCAGGGGACAGGGGGACAATCAGCCCCAGCATTTT
TRBJ2-7	many	TRBD2	TRBV7-9	CASSLLAGGPGEQYF	TGTGCCAGCAGCCTACTAGCGGGAGGGCCGGGCGAGCAGTACTTC
TRBJ2-5	once	-	TRBV2	CASLQGEGETQYF	TGTGCCAGCTTACAGGGTGAAGGGGAGACCCAGTACTTC
TRBJ2-1	once	TRBD1	TRBV6-4	CASRPDAGTEYNEQFF	TGTGCCAGCAGGCCGGATGCTGGGACAGAATACAATGAGCAGTTCTTC
TRBJ1-2	many	-	TRBV2	CASSSDINYGYTF	TGTGCCAGCAGTTCCGACATAAACTATGGCTACACCTTC
TRBJ1-3	few	-	TRBV20-1	CSAGSGNTIYF	TGCAGTGCAGGCTCTGGAAACACCATATATTTT
TRBJ2-1	-	-	TRBV4-1	CASSQELRLPQFF	TGCGCCAGCAGCCAAGAACTGAGGCTACCGCAGTTCTTC
TRBJ2-3	-	TRBD2	TRBV27	CASSELAATDTQYF	TGTGCCAGCAGCGAACTAGCGGCAACAGATACGCAGTATTTT
TRBJ2-3	-	TRBD1	TRBV28	CASSRRGQGTDTQYF	TGTGCCAGCAGCCGCAGGGGGCAAGGGACAGATACGCAGTATTTT
TRBJ1-2	-	-	TRBV20-1	CSASAGVGYTF	TGCAGTGCTAGTGCAGGTGTTGGCTACACCTTC
TRBJ1-1	-	-	TRBV28	CASRVTNTEAFF	TGTGCCAGCAGGGTAACGAACACTGAAGCTTTCTTT
TRBJ2-3	-	-	TRBV12-5	CASGLGMSTDTQYF	TGTGCTAGTGGTTTAGGAATGTCCACAGATACGCAGTATTTT
TRBJ2-7	-	-	TRBV4-2	CASSQDLGRYEQYF	TGTGCCAGCAGCCAAGATCTGGGACGCTACGAGCAGTACTTC
TRBJ2-7	-	TRBD1	TRBV2	CASPRKGQGAHEQYF	TGTGCCAGCCCACGAAAGGGACAGGGGGCGCATGAGCAGTACTTC
TRBJ2-2	-	TRBD1	TRBV18	CASSPLGTGNTGELFF	TGTGCCAGCTCACCTTTGGGGACAGGCAACACCGGGGAGCTGTTTTTT
TRBJ2-2	-	-	TRBV6-1	CASKWGGNGELFF	TGTGCCAGCAAGTGGGGTGGTAACGGGGAGCTGTTTTTT
TRBJ2-1	once	TRBD2	TRBV7-2	CASSLGGRGNEQFF	TGTGCCAGCAGCCTGGGAGGGAGGGGCAATGAGCAGTTCTTC
TRBJ2-3	-	-	TRBV9	CASSVDGTDTQYF	TGTGCCAGCAGCGTAGATGGCACAGATACGCAGTATTTT
TRBJ2-3	-	-	TRBV5-1	CASSLDSGTDTQYF	TGCGCCAGCAGCTTAGATAGCGGCACAGATACGCAGTATTTT
TRBJ2-1	-	TRBD2	TRBV19	CASSRTSGNPNEQFF	TGTGCCAGTAGTAGGACTAGCGGGAACCCCAATGAGCAGTTCTTC
TRBJ1-5	once	-	TRBV7-9	CASSLMGGKPQHF	TGTGCCAGCAGCTTAATGGGGGGAAAGCCCCAGCATTTT
TRBJ2-5	-	TRBD2	TRBV18	CASSPASGRPTQETQYF	TGTGCCAGCTCACCTGCTAGCGGGAGGCCCACCCAAGAGACCCAGTACTTC
TRBJ2-2	-	TRBD2	TRBV10-1	CASSERGVGELFF	TGCGCCAGCAGTGAACGGGGGGTCGGGGAGCTGTTTTTT
TRBJ2-7	-	TRBD1	TRBV4-1	CASSLRAGQGDGEQYF	TGCGCCAGCAGCCTTCGAGCGGGACAGGGGGATGGCGAGCAGTACTTC
TRBJ2-7	-	TRBD1	TRBV5-1	CASSRDRGSYEQYF	TGCGCCAGCAGTCGGGACAGGGGGTCCTACGAGCAGTACTTC
TRBJ2-3	-	-	TRBV29-1	CSVQVTSPTTDTQYF	TGCAGCGTCCAAGTCACTAGCCCGACCACAGATACGCAGTATTTT
TRBJ2-2	-	-	TRBV18	CASSAAGANGELFF	TGTGCCAGCTCCGCGGCAGGGGCTAACGGGGAGCTGTTTTTT
TRBJ1-1	few	-	TRBV4-2	CASSQSENTEAFF	TGTGCCAGCAGCCAATCTGAGAACACTGAAGCTTTCTTT
TRBJ2-7	-	TRBD2	TRBV5-6	CASSESGRWYEQYF	TGTGCCAGCAGCGAAAGCGGGAGATGGTACGAGCAGTACTTC
TRBJ2-4	-	TRBD1	TRBV7-2	CASSLSFRQGNIQYF	TGTGCCAGCAGCTTGTCTTTTAGACAGGGAAACATTCAGTACTTC
TRBJ2-7	-	-	TRBV19	CASSPLGGTFYEQYF	TGTGCCAGTAGTCCCCTCGGTGGCACTTTTTACGAGCAGTACTTC